Listed below are T cell receptor beta chains from one sample, sequenced in a study of blood T cell repertoires in COVID-19. The data were produced by immunoSEQ multiplex PCR, yet TCRdb's version contains in-frame clones alone and is incomplete. The sample includes about 220,000 clones, approximately 85% of them seen just once. The sequenced sample was peripheral blood. All receptors derive from a woman aged 70 to 79 with COVID-19, enrolled during active disease. The CDR3 runs from the conserved cysteine through the conserved F or W. The order of the fields is V gene, J gene, D gene, clone size, CDR3 protein, CDR3 DNA. A D gene is named only where the DNA matches it firmly. Size is stated for part of the rows, as once, few or many counts, or as a class when the clone is expanded.

v_gene: TRBV6-2/TRBV6-3; j_gene: TRBJ2-1; d_gene: TRBD1; abundance: -; CDR3aa: CASSLTGGAGNEQFF; CDR3nt: TGTGCCAGCAGTCTGACAGGGGGCGCGGGGAATGAGCAGTTCTTC
v_gene: TRBV6-1; j_gene: TRBJ1-2; d_gene: -; abundance: -; CDR3aa: CASSWYTRSNYGYTF; CDR3nt: TGTGCCAGCAGTTGGTACACGAGGTCAAACTATGGCTACACCTTC
v_gene: TRBV7-9; j_gene: TRBJ1-4; d_gene: -; abundance: once; CDR3aa: CASSLMTDNEKLFF; CDR3nt: TGTGCCAGCAGCTTAATGACAGATAATGAAAAACTGTTTTTT
v_gene: TRBV4-3; j_gene: TRBJ1-5; d_gene: TRBD1; abundance: -; CDR3aa: CASSQDQGDNLQPQHF; CDR3nt: TGCGCCAGCAGCCAAGATCAGGGGGACAACCTTCAGCCCCAGCATTTT
v_gene: TRBV24-1; j_gene: TRBJ1-6; d_gene: -; abundance: few; CDR3aa: CATSDLVRSPLHF; CDR3nt: TGTGCCACCAGTGATTTGGTCCGTTCACCCCTCCACTTT
v_gene: TRBV4-1; j_gene: TRBJ1-1; d_gene: -; abundance: few; CDR3aa: CASSQWGGPGEAFF; CDR3nt: TGCGCCAGCAGCCAGTGGGGGGGACCGGGTGAAGCTTTCTTT
v_gene: TRBV5-6; j_gene: TRBJ1-1; d_gene: -; abundance: once; CDR3aa: CASSLGQSNTEAFF; CDR3nt: TGTGCCAGCAGCTTGGGTCAGTCGAACACTGAAGCTTTCTTT
v_gene: TRBV5-1; j_gene: TRBJ1-2; d_gene: -; abundance: -; CDR3aa: CASSFDGDYGYTF; CDR3nt: TGCGCCAGCAGCTTTGACGGGGACTATGGCTACACCTTC
v_gene: TRBV5-6; j_gene: TRBJ1-1; d_gene: TRBD1; abundance: -; CDR3aa: CASTQGDLKAFF; CDR3nt: TGTGCCAGCACCCAGGGGGACCTGAAAGCTTTCTTT
v_gene: TRBV6-5; j_gene: TRBJ2-7; d_gene: TRBD1; abundance: -; CDR3aa: CASSSPGGLEYEQYF; CDR3nt: TGTGCCAGCAGTTCCCCAGGGGGCCTTGAATACGAGCAGTACTTC
v_gene: TRBV7-2; j_gene: TRBJ2-7; d_gene: -; abundance: -; CDR3aa: CASSLAGGSYEQYF; CDR3nt: TGTGCCAGCAGCTTAGCAGGGGGATCCTACGAGCAGTACTTC
v_gene: TRBV6-5; j_gene: TRBJ1-2; d_gene: -; abundance: -; CDR3aa: CASSYSGTVNYGYTF; CDR3nt: TGTGCCAGCAGTTACTCTGGCACCGTTAACTATGGCTACACCTTC
v_gene: TRBV6-5; j_gene: TRBJ2-2; d_gene: -; abundance: -; CDR3aa: CASRSTGYGELFF; CDR3nt: TGTGCCAGCAGATCCACAGGGTACGGGGAGCTGTTTTTT
v_gene: TRBV6-5; j_gene: TRBJ1-4; d_gene: TRBD1; abundance: -; CDR3aa: CASRTGTANEKLFF; CDR3nt: TGTGCCAGCAGAACCGGGACAGCAAATGAAAAACTGTTTTTT
v_gene: TRBV6-1; j_gene: TRBJ1-5; d_gene: -; abundance: -; CDR3aa: CASSDSGDQPQHF; CDR3nt: TGTGCCAGCAGTGATTCAGGGGATCAGCCCCAGCATTTT
v_gene: TRBV6-2/TRBV6-3; j_gene: TRBJ2-7; d_gene: -; abundance: -; CDR3aa: CASSAGTSYEQYF; CDR3nt: TGTGCCAGCAGTGCCGGGACTTCCTACGAGCAGTACTTC
v_gene: TRBV11-2; j_gene: TRBJ2-5; d_gene: TRBD1; abundance: -; CDR3aa: CASSSGQQETQYF; CDR3nt: TGTGCCAGCAGCTCGGGACAGCAAGAGACCCAGTACTTC
v_gene: TRBV21-1; j_gene: TRBJ2-7; d_gene: -; abundance: -; CDR3aa: CASSNRGGRDLQNLPSSEQYF; CDR3nt: TGTGCCAGCAGCAACAGGGGTGGCCGGGACCTCCAGAACTTACCGTCGAGTGAGCAGTACTTC
v_gene: TRBV19; j_gene: TRBJ2-1; d_gene: TRBD2; abundance: -; CDR3aa: CASRGLAGANYNEQFF; CDR3nt: TGTGCCAGTAGAGGACTAGCGGGGGCCAACTACAATGAGCAGTTCTTC
v_gene: TRBV11-1; j_gene: TRBJ2-1; d_gene: -; abundance: -; CDR3aa: CASSSIRGAPNEQFF; CDR3nt: TGTGCCAGCAGCTCAATCAGGGGCGCCCCCAATGAGCAGTTCTTC
v_gene: TRBV6-4; j_gene: TRBJ1-2; d_gene: TRBD1; abundance: -; CDR3aa: CASSNGQGGYGYTF; CDR3nt: TGTGCCAGCAGTAACGGACAGGGGGGCTATGGCTACACCTTC
v_gene: TRBV18; j_gene: TRBJ1-1; d_gene: -; abundance: -; CDR3aa: CASSQGGIEAFF; CDR3nt: TGTGCCAGCTCACAGGGAGGGATTGAAGCTTTCTTT
v_gene: TRBV7-9; j_gene: TRBJ1-4; d_gene: -; abundance: -; CDR3aa: CASSGQLINEKLFF; CDR3nt: TGTGCCAGCAGCGGACAGTTAATTAATGAAAAACTGTTTTTT
v_gene: TRBV5-1; j_gene: TRBJ2-5; d_gene: TRBD1; abundance: -; CDR3aa: CASSLGAQGAGETQYF; CDR3nt: TGCGCCAGCAGCTTGGGAGCACAGGGGGCTGGGGAGACCCAGTACTTC
v_gene: TRBV19; j_gene: TRBJ1-2; d_gene: TRBD1; abundance: -; CDR3aa: CASSLDRDPYGYTF; CDR3nt: TGTGCCAGTAGTCTGGACAGGGACCCCTATGGCTACACCTTC
v_gene: TRBV7-3; j_gene: TRBJ1-1; d_gene: -; abundance: -; CDR3aa: CASSGQPNTEAFF; CDR3nt: TGTGCCAGCAGTGGACAGCCGAACACTGAAGCTTTCTTT
v_gene: TRBV19; j_gene: TRBJ2-1; d_gene: TRBD1; abundance: -; CDR3aa: CASSTNRDRGIYNEQFF; CDR3nt: TGTGCCAGTAGTACGAACCGGGACAGGGGTATTTACAATGAGCAGTTCTTC
v_gene: TRBV6-5; j_gene: TRBJ1-6; d_gene: TRBD1; abundance: -; CDR3aa: CASGETGDYSPLHF; CDR3nt: TGTGCCAGCGGGGAAACAGGGGATTATTCACCCCTCCACTTT
v_gene: TRBV9; j_gene: TRBJ1-1; d_gene: -; abundance: -; CDR3aa: CASSSIRGSNTEAFF; CDR3nt: TGTGCCAGCAGCAGCATTAGGGGATCGAACACTGAAGCTTTCTTT
v_gene: TRBV6-2/TRBV6-3; j_gene: TRBJ1-2; d_gene: TRBD1; abundance: -; CDR3aa: CASSRRDSYGYTF; CDR3nt: TGTGCCAGCAGTCGAAGGGACAGCTATGGCTACACCTTC
v_gene: TRBV18; j_gene: TRBJ2-3; d_gene: TRBD1; abundance: once; CDR3aa: CASSPVRTGVTDTQYF; CDR3nt: TGTGCCAGCTCACCAGTGCGGACAGGGGTCACAGATACGCAGTATTTT
v_gene: TRBV29-1; j_gene: TRBJ2-1; d_gene: TRBD2; abundance: -; CDR3aa: CSVDRSGSYNEQFF; CDR3nt: TGCAGCGTTGACCGTAGCGGGAGTTACAATGAGCAGTTCTTC
v_gene: TRBV4-2; j_gene: TRBJ1-4; d_gene: TRBD1; abundance: -; CDR3aa: CASSQLDREGEKLFF; CDR3nt: TGTGCCAGCAGCCAGCTAGACAGGGAAGGTGAAAAACTGTTTTTT
v_gene: TRBV21-1; j_gene: TRBJ1-2; d_gene: -; abundance: -; CDR3aa: CASSRQDSTIQINYGYTF; CDR3nt: TGTGCCAGCAGCAGACAGGACAGCACCATTCAAATTAACTATGGCTACACCTTC
v_gene: TRBV6-4; j_gene: TRBJ2-1; d_gene: -; abundance: -; CDR3aa: CASSEVGGTYNEQFF; CDR3nt: TGTGCCAGCAGTGAGGTCGGGGGAACCTACAATGAGCAGTTCTTC
v_gene: TRBV27; j_gene: TRBJ2-3; d_gene: TRBD2; abundance: -; CDR3aa: CASSLAGLVDTQYF; CDR3nt: TGTGCCAGCAGTCTAGCGGGACTAGTAGATACGCAGTATTTT
v_gene: TRBV11-2; j_gene: TRBJ2-7; d_gene: TRBD2; abundance: -; CDR3aa: CASSSPGLAYEQYF; CDR3nt: TGTGCCAGCAGCTCACCGGGACTAGCGTACGAGCAGTACTTC
v_gene: TRBV7-2; j_gene: TRBJ1-3; d_gene: -; abundance: -; CDR3aa: CASGRQANSGNTIYF; CDR3nt: TGTGCCAGCGGTAGACAGGCGAACTCTGGAAACACCATATATTTT
v_gene: TRBV5-1; j_gene: TRBJ1-5; d_gene: TRBD1; abundance: -; CDR3aa: CASSLQGDSNQPQHF; CDR3nt: TGCGCCAGCAGCTTACAGGGGGATAGCAATCAGCCCCAGCATTTT
v_gene: TRBV6-5; j_gene: TRBJ1-6; d_gene: -; abundance: once; CDR3aa: CASRRTATYNSPLHF; CDR3nt: TGTGCCAGCAGACGGACAGCGACCTATAATTCACCCCTCCACTTT
v_gene: TRBV2; j_gene: TRBJ2-1; d_gene: -; abundance: few; CDR3aa: CASSPSPIREQFF; CDR3nt: TGTGCCAGCAGTCCATCCCCTATACGGGAGCAGTTCTTC
v_gene: TRBV7-2; j_gene: TRBJ1-5; d_gene: -; abundance: once; CDR3aa: CASSLAGVGNQPQHF; CDR3nt: TGTGCCAGCAGCTTAGCAGGGGTTGGCAATCAGCCCCAGCATTTT
v_gene: TRBV7-2; j_gene: TRBJ1-3; d_gene: -; abundance: -; CDR3aa: CASSLARTVSGNTIYF; CDR3nt: TGTGCCAGCAGCTTAGCCCGGACTGTCTCAGGAAACACCATATATTTT
v_gene: TRBV7-3; j_gene: TRBJ2-2; d_gene: -; abundance: -; CDR3aa: CASSPDSIGELFF; CDR3nt: TGTGCCAGCAGCCCCGACAGTATCGGGGAGCTGTTTTTT
v_gene: TRBV11-3; j_gene: TRBJ2-6; d_gene: -; abundance: once; CDR3aa: CASTLQGLGTGANVLTF; CDR3nt: TGTGCCAGCACCCTACAGGGTCTGGGAACTGGGGCCAACGTCCTGACTTTC
v_gene: TRBV7-2; j_gene: TRBJ1-2; d_gene: TRBD1; abundance: -; CDR3aa: CASSYTGGSYGYTF; CDR3nt: TGTGCCAGCAGCTATACAGGGGGCAGCTATGGCTACACCTTC
v_gene: TRBV9; j_gene: TRBJ2-1; d_gene: TRBD2; abundance: -; CDR3aa: CASSASPNSGRNEQFF; CDR3nt: TGTGCCAGCAGCGCCTCTCCGAATAGCGGGAGAAATGAGCAGTTCTTC
v_gene: TRBV6-2/TRBV6-3; j_gene: TRBJ2-1; d_gene: TRBD2; abundance: once; CDR3aa: CASSFPTSGGIWDEQFF; CDR3nt: TGTGCCAGCAGTTTTCCGACTAGCGGGGGTATCTGGGATGAGCAGTTCTTC
v_gene: TRBV5-1; j_gene: TRBJ1-2; d_gene: TRBD1; abundance: once; CDR3aa: CASSPGQARGYGYTF; CDR3nt: TGCGCCAGCAGCCCTGGACAGGCCCGAGGCTATGGCTACACCTTC
v_gene: TRBV5-1; j_gene: TRBJ2-4; d_gene: -; abundance: once; CDR3aa: CASSLDPGGDIQYF; CDR3nt: TGCGCCAGCAGCTTGGATCCGGGCGGGGACATTCAGTACTTC
v_gene: TRBV5-1; j_gene: TRBJ2-5; d_gene: -; abundance: -; CDR3aa: CASSARSQETQYF; CDR3nt: TGCGCCAGCAGCGCGAGGTCACAAGAGACCCAGTACTTC
v_gene: TRBV25-1; j_gene: TRBJ2-1; d_gene: TRBD2; abundance: -; CDR3aa: CASSEPSGSSYNEQFF; CDR3nt: TGTGCCAGCAGTGAGCCTAGCGGGAGCTCCTACAATGAGCAGTTCTTC
v_gene: TRBV11-1; j_gene: TRBJ2-5; d_gene: TRBD2; abundance: -; CDR3aa: CASSPTSGGRETQYF; CDR3nt: TGTGCCAGCAGCCCCACTAGCGGGGGTCGAGAGACCCAGTACTTC
v_gene: TRBV6-5; j_gene: TRBJ1-2; d_gene: -; abundance: -; CDR3aa: CASSPPPGIGYTF; CDR3nt: TGTGCCAGCAGCCCCCCCCCGGGGATTGGCTACACCTTC
v_gene: TRBV5-5; j_gene: TRBJ2-3; d_gene: TRBD2; abundance: -; CDR3aa: CASSPGQRGPRSTDTQYF; CDR3nt: TGTGCCAGCAGCCCGGGCCAGCGGGGGCCCCGGAGCACAGATACGCAGTATTTT
v_gene: TRBV5-1; j_gene: TRBJ2-5; d_gene: TRBD2; abundance: -; CDR3aa: CASSKGTSRYQETQYF; CDR3nt: TGCGCCAGCAGCAAGGGGACTAGCAGGTACCAAGAGACCCAGTACTTC
v_gene: TRBV11-1; j_gene: TRBJ2-5; d_gene: TRBD1; abundance: -; CDR3aa: CASSLAPGQGGKTQYF; CDR3nt: TGTGCCAGCAGCTTAGCGCCGGGACAGGGAGGAAAGACCCAGTACTTC
v_gene: TRBV19; j_gene: TRBJ2-3; d_gene: -; abundance: few; CDR3aa: CASSIGSGADTQYF; CDR3nt: TGTGCCAGTAGTATAGGTAGCGGAGCAGATACGCAGTATTTT
v_gene: TRBV29-1; j_gene: TRBJ2-3; d_gene: TRBD2; abundance: -; CDR3aa: CSVRGLPGGDTQYF; CDR3nt: TGCAGCGTTCGTGGACTTCCGGGGGGAGATACGCAGTATTTT
v_gene: TRBV9; j_gene: TRBJ1-2; d_gene: TRBD1; abundance: -; CDR3aa: CASSVLPGTGQHYTF; CDR3nt: TGTGCCAGCAGCGTACTCCCTGGGACAGGCCAGCACTACACCTTC